What follows are 28 T cell receptor beta chains derived from one specimen sequenced in a study of T cells in Graves' hyperthyroidism and ophthalmopathy. Amplification targeted TCR beta CDR3 regions from RNA transcripts. The HTBI primer set was used in a first-round RT-PCR of the TCR CDR3. TCRdb reprocessed the multiplex PCR reads with MiXCR, giving one entry per CDR3 protein. The sample comprises fewer than 650,000 distinct CDR3 sequences, approximately 15% of which are singletons, and approximately 4.2% rests with the top ten. The specimen was blood. The receptor source for this set is a middle-aged woman with Graves' ophthalmopathy.

At least ten counts were recorded for this clonotype. The V gene is TRBV20-1, the J gene TRBJ2-7; D is ambiguous. Germline CDR1 DFQATT, CDR2 SNEGSKA (reference sequence). V was cut by 0 bases and J by 6 bases, with 3 bases left in between. The CDR3 consists of 10 residues. This CDR3 is CSARDSEQYF. The CDR3 DNA reads TGCAGTGCTAGAGATTCCGAGCAGTACTTC.

The sample holds many counts of this clonotype. This chain connects TRBV20-1 to TRBJ1-3; a possible D gene is TRBD1 (5 bases). With 3 bases removed from V and 0 bases from J, the gap between germline ends came to 18 bases. This CDR3 has 17 residues. Per germline, CDR1 DFQATT and CDR2 SNEGSKA (reference sequence). This chain's CDR3 is CSASSPVGGLSGNTIYF. The CDR3 DNA reads as TGCAGTGCTAGTAGTCCTGTCGGGGGACTCTCTGGAAACACCATATATTTT.

This clonotype appeared many times. The chain uses TRBV7-6 and TRBJ2-5; the D gene is possibly TRBD2 (6 bases). With 4 bases removed from V and 9 bases from J, the gap between germline ends came to 15 bases. Germline CDR1 reads SGHVS; CDR2 reads FNYEAQ. CDR3 length: 13 residues. CDR3 loop: CASSWGLTEPQYF. The CDR3 DNA follows: TGTGCCAGCAGCTGGGGACTGACCGAGCCCCAGTACTTC.

This clonotype was seen many times. The rearrangement joins TRBV15 to TRBJ1-1, with TRBD1 as a possible D gene (5 bases). The CDR3 extends over 15 amino acids. Germline lookup yields CDR1 LNHNV and CDR2 YYDKDF (reference sequence). The V end was cut by 0 bases, the J end by 1 base, with 9 bases between. CDR3 DNA: TGTGCCACCAGCAGAGACCTACAGGCGAACACTGAAGCTTTCTTT. It codes for CATSRDLQANTEAFF.

As for this clonotype: Here the CDR3 omits its conserved ending phenylalanine or tryptophan, so a read error is the likely source. This rearrangement joins TRBV6-5 to TRBJ1-2; D is possibly TRBD1 (5 bases). CDR3 length: 16 residues. Germline V gene data show CDR1 as MNHEY and CDR2 as SVGAGI. The CDR3 nucleotides read TGTGCCAGCGGTTACGGGGGTTCCTATTCTAACTATGGCTACACCTCC. This codes for CASGYGGSYSNYGYTS.

This clonotype has ten or more counts. The chain couples TRBV6-2 or TRBV6-3 to TRBJ2-7; 8 bases map to TRBD1. Germline V lookup: CDR1 MNHEY, CDR2 SVGEGT. V was pared by 5 bases and J by 0 bases, with 6 bases of the junction left unmatched. The CDR3 sequence is 15 residues long. This CDR3 is CASSGGTGLSYEQYF. The DNA of the CDR3 is TGTGCCAGCAGTGGGGGGACAGGACTCTCCTACGAGCAGTACTTC.

The chain uses TRBV2 and TRBJ2-7; a weak D match, TRBD1 (5 bases). V was pared by 4 bases and J by 2 bases, with 12 bases between. In germline, CDR1 is SNHLY, CDR2 FYNNEI. The CDR3 covers 14 residues. Here the CDR3 DNA reads TGTGCCAGCAGTGTTATCTTCAGGGCCTACGAGCAGTACTTC. Translation gives CASSVIFRAYEQYF.

Ten or more counts support this clonotype. The rearrangement joins TRBV29-1 to TRBJ1-1; D not resolved. CDR3 size: 11 residues. The germline V gene has CDR1 SQVTM and CDR2 ANQGSEA. The germline V and J ends were trimmed by 4 bases and 3 bases, with 6 bases remaining between them. CDR3 nucleotides: TGCAGCGTTGCTGTTGACACTGAAGCTTTCTTT. It translates to CSVAVDTEAFF. The complete variable domain, with remaining parts taken from reference TRBV29-1 and TRBJ1-1, reads SAVISQKPSRDICQRGTSLTIQCQVDSQVTMMFWYRQQPGQSLTLIATANQGSEATYESGFVIDKFPISRPNLTFSTLTVSNMSPEDSSIYLCSVAVDTEAFFGQGTRLTVV.

This clonotype was seen at least ten times. V is TRBV6-2 or TRBV6-3 and J is TRBJ2-7; D ambiguous. CDR1 is MNHEY and CDR2 is SVGEGT in the germline V gene. The CDR3 runs 13 residues. V was shortened by 2 bases and J by 1 base, with 6 bases between the two germline ends. The chain's CDR3 is CASSYRESYEQYF. The CDR3 coding sequence is TGTGCCAGCAGTTACAGGGAATCCTACGAGCAGTACTTC.

V is TRBV30 and J is TRBJ2-2; 7 bases map to TRBD1. CDR1 is GTSNPN, CDR2 SVGIG, per germline (reference sequence). The CDR3 totals 19 residues. After removal of 0 bases from V and 4 bases from J, the junction contained 17 bases not matched to a gene. CDR3 amino acids: CAWSVNWGDRVTVTGELFF. The CDR3 bases are TGTGCCTGGAGTGTAAATTGGGGCGACAGGGTGACTGTCACCGGGGAGCTGTTTTTT.

This clonotype occurred many times. V usage is TRBV6-1 and J usage is TRBJ2-7; 9 nucleotides line up with TRBD1. Germline V gene sequence: CDR1 MNHNS, CDR2 SASEGT. Trimming at V came to 7 bases and at J to 6 bases, leaving 13 bases not matched to a gene. This CDR3 comprises 15 residues. The CDR3 coding sequence is TGTGCCAGCACCTTCGAAGGGACAGGGATACGCGAGCAGTACTTC. This gives the protein CASTFEGTGIREQYF.

There are many counts of this clonotype. The chain recombines TRBV20-1 with TRBJ2-7, with TRBD2 matching over 13 bases. This CDR3 spans 15 amino acids. Germline CDR1 and CDR2: DFQATT and SNEGSKA (reference sequence). V shed 4 bases, J shed 1 base, and the junction held 4 bases outside the gene matches. The CDR3 loop is CSATLGLAGSYEQYF. DNA for the CDR3: TGCAGTGCTACCCTGGGACTAGCGGGATCCTACGAGCAGTACTTC.

This clonotype was seen many times. The chain links TRBV20-1 to TRBJ2-5, with 7 positions matching TRBD1. CDR3 length: 13 amino acids. J was trimmed by 3 bases and V by 3 bases; bases with no gene match: 4. Germline lookup yields CDR1 DFQATT and CDR2 SNEGSKA (reference sequence). DNA of the CDR3: TGCAGTGCTAGGCGAGACAGGGAAGAGACCCAGTACTTC. It codes for CSARRDREETQYF.

This clonotype was detected ten times or more. This sequence joins TRBV18 and TRBJ2-7; the match to TRBD1 covers 7 bases. The V segment lost 4 bases and the J segment 6 bases; nucleotides outside the gene matches: 15. The CDR3 spans 16 residues. Germline V gives CDR1 KGHSH, CDR2 LQKENI. CDR3 residues: CASSLPTGTAHREQYF. Here the CDR3 DNA reads TGTGCCAGCTCACTACCTACCGGGACAGCCCACCGCGAGCAGTACTTC.

This sequence joins TRBV7-2 and TRBJ2-5; possibly TRBD2 for D (6 bases). Germline V gene sequence: CDR1 SGHTA, CDR2 FQGNSA. V was cut by 1 base and J by 1 base, with 13 bases left in between. CDR3 size: 16 residues. The CDR3 is CASSLDGLASQETQYF. The DNA of the CDR3 is TGTGCCAGCAGCTTAGATGGGCTAGCGAGCCAAGAGACCCAGTACTTC.

The chain joins TRBV6-5 to TRBJ1-6, with unresolved D. CDR3 length: 15 residues. Germline CDR1 is MNHEY and CDR2 is SVGAGI. V shed 0 bases and J shed 4 bases, with 7 bases lying between them. The CDR3 DNA reads TGTGCCAGCAGTTACTCGACACTTTATAATTCACCCCTCCACTTT. It is translated as CASSYSTLYNSPLHF.

This clonotype was recorded many times. This rearrangement joins TRBV20-1 to TRBJ2-5; 9 bases fit TRBD2. The V gene's germline CDR1 is DFQATT and CDR2 SNEGSKA (reference sequence). V lost 1 base to trimming and J lost 1 base; unmatched junction nucleotides: 4. The CDR3 is 15 residues long. CDR3 region: CSARGLAGFQETQYF. DNA of the CDR3: TGCAGTGCTAGAGGGCTAGCGGGGTTCCAAGAGACCCAGTACTTC.

This clonotype was seen only a few times. The chain couples TRBV9 to TRBJ1-1; no definite D call. V was clipped by 1 base and J by 0 bases, with 7 bases between them. CDR3 length: 14 amino acids. Germline V CDR1 and CDR2: SGDLS, YYNGEE. The CDR3 is CASSVSTLNTEAFF. The CDR3 DNA reads TGTGCCAGCAGCGTAAGCACCTTGAACACTGAAGCTTTCTTT.

Ten or more counts support this clonotype. The chain uses TRBV7-8 and TRBJ1-1; possible D gene TRBD1, 5 bases. CDR1 and CDR2 (germline): SGHVS, FQNEAQ. This CDR3 region has 14 residues. The V gene lost 7 bases and the J gene lost 1 base, with 13 bases spanning the gap. The CDR3 protein is CASNPGLGNTEAFF. The DNA for the CDR3 is TGTGCCAGCAACCCGGGACTCGGGAACACTGAAGCTTTCTTT. Based on the CDR3 plus reference TRBV7-8 and TRBJ1-1, the full variable domain is GAGVSQSPRYKVAKRGQDVALRCDPISGHVSLFWYQQALGQGPEFLTYFQNEAQLDKSGLPSDRFFAERPEGSVSTLKIQRTQQEDSAVYLCASNPGLGNTEAFFGQGTRLTVV.

This clonotype appeared many times. The chain employs TRBV7-2 and TRBJ2-5; 8 bases map to TRBD1. The CDR3 totals 14 residues. Germline CDR1 reads SGHTA; CDR2 reads FQGNSA. V lost 5 bases and J lost 4; bases outside the gene matches: 6. In DNA form, the CDR3 reads TGTGCCAGCAGCCCGGACAGGGCGAGAGAGACCCAGTACTTC. Its protein is CASSPDRARETQYF.

This clonotype appeared many times. The CDR3 nucleotides are TGTGCCAGCAGCTTCCAGGGGCGGAACACTGAAGCTTTCTTT. This translates into CASSFQGRNTEAFF. The gene calls are TRBV11-2 and TRBJ1-1; tentatively, D is TRBD1 (6 bases). Trimming removed 3 bases at V and 1 base at J, with 9 bases between. This CDR3 is built from 14 residues. Germline CDR1 reads SGHAT; CDR2 reads FQNNGV. Complete variable domain (other parts from reference TRBV11-2 and TRBJ1-1): EAGVAQSPRYKIIEKRQSVAFWCNPISGHATLYWYQQILGQGPKLLIQFQNNGVVDDSQLPKDRFSAERLKGVDSTLKIQPAKLEDSAVYLCASSFQGRNTEAFFGQGTRLTVV.

This clonotype was observed at least ten times. The chain carries TRBV28 and TRBJ2-5, with D possibly being TRBD1 or TRBD2 (6 bases each). The V gene's germline CDR1 is MDHEN and CDR2 SYDVKM. Trimming removed 6 bases at V and 4 bases at J, with 12 bases between. The CDR3 consists of 13 residues. CDR3 in DNA: TGTGCCAGCAGCTTAGGGGGGCGAGAGACCCAGTACTTC. It yields the protein CASSLGGRETQYF.

In its sample, this clonotype was seen many times. The chain recombines TRBV28 with TRBJ1-2; 8 positions agree with TRBD1. The CDR3 covers 18 residues. In germline, CDR1 is MDHEN, CDR2 SYDVKM. J lost 0 bases, V lost 4 bases, and 13 bases had no gene match. The CDR3 DNA is TGTGCCAGCAGTTCCTCTTCCTCCGGGACAGGATCTAACTATGGCTACACCTTC. This encodes CASSSSSSGTGSNYGYTF.

This clonotype was recorded many times. The rearrangement links TRBV4-1 to TRBJ1-2; 7 bases line up with TRBD1. Germline lookup yields CDR1 MGHRA and CDR2 YSYEKL. Unmatched junction bases numbered 9, after V lost 4 bases and J lost 1 base. This CDR3 spans 16 amino acids. CDR3 amino acids: CASSPRGTEDNYGYTF. CDR3 in DNA: TGCGCCAGCAGCCCTCGGGGGACAGAGGATAACTATGGCTACACCTTC.

Notes on this clonotype: This may arise from a read error, as a much more abundant clone is one base away. V usage is TRBV6-4 and J usage is TRBJ2-7; D could derive from TRBD1 or TRBD2 (5 bases each). This CDR3 is built from 15 residues. Germline V gene sequence: CDR1 MRHNA, CDR2 SNTAGT. The chain's CDR3 is CAGSYSVGPPYEQYF. The CDR3 DNA reads as TGTGCCGGCAGTTACTCGGTGGGACCGCCCTACGAGCAGTACTTC.

The chain is built from TRBV3-1 and TRBJ1-1; D is unclear. CDR1 and CDR2 from the germline V gene are LGHDT and YNNKEL (reference sequence). The CDR3 runs 14 residues. Trimming shortened V by 5 bases and J by 8 bases, and 18 bases separated the two germline ends. This chain's CDR3 is CASSSYGPNGEAFF. The DNA of the CDR3 is TGTGCCAGCAGCAGTTATGGCCCCAACGGAGAAGCTTTCTTT.

This clonotype was counted at least ten times. The CDR3 sequence is CASSQEDFSYEQYF. The DNA of the CDR3 is TGTGCCAGCAGCCAAGAAGACTTCTCCTACGAGCAGTACTTC. The chain recombines TRBV4-2 with TRBJ2-7; D is unresolved. Germline values: CDR1 LGHNA, CDR2 YNFKEQ. CDR3 length equals 14 residues. Trimming took 0 bases from V and 0 from J, leaving 6 bases between them.

The chain couples TRBV10-3 to TRBJ1-5; weak D call: TRBD1 (5 bases). The CDR3 consists of 15 residues. Trimming stripped 3 bases from V and 1 base from J, with 10 bases between. The V gene's germline CDR1 is ENHRY and CDR2 SYGVKD. This CDR3 reads CAISEGAGSNQPQHF. CDR3 DNA: TGTGCCATCAGTGAAGGGGCAGGCAGCAATCAGCCCCAGCATTTT.